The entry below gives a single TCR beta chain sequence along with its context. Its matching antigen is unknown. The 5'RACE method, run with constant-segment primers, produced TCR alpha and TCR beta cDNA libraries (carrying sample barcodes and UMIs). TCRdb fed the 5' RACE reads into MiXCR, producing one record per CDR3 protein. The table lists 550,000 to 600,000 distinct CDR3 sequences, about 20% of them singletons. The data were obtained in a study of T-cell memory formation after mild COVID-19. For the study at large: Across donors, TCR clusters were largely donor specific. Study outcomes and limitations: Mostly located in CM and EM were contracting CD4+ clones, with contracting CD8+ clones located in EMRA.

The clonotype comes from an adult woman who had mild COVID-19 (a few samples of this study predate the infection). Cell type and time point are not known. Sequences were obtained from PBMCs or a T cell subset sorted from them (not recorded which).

CDR3 in amino acids: CSARPSFGTQNTEAFF. The CDR3 DNA is TGCAGTGCTAGACCCTCCTTCGGGACACAGAACACTGAAGCTTTCTTT. This chain joins TRBV20-1 and TRBJ1-1; TRBD1 is a possible D gene (6 bases). The CDR3 is made up of 16 amino acids. V lost 2 bases and J 1 base, leaving 17 bases between the germline ends. The V gene's germline CDR1 is DFQATT and CDR2 SNEGSKA (reference sequence).